The text below deals with one TCR beta chain. The sample is drawn from a study of blood T cell repertoires in COVID-19. The CDR3 totals 17 residues. TCRdb's copy holds only in-frame clones and misses some; the assay was immunoSEQ multiplex PCR. Of about 75,000 clones in the sample, 65% to 90% were seen once. Sample: peripheral blood. The J gene is TRBJ2-7, the V gene TRBV21-1; TRBD1 is the table's D call and was not checked against the DNA. TRBV21-1 corresponds to a pseudogene. This sequence originates from a woman in her forties or fifties with acute or convalescent COVID-19. The CDR3 sequence: CASSKNGRGQMTYEQYF. The CDR3 region has the DNA TGTGCCAGCAGCAAAAACGGTAGGGGACAGATGACCTACGAGCAGTACTTC.